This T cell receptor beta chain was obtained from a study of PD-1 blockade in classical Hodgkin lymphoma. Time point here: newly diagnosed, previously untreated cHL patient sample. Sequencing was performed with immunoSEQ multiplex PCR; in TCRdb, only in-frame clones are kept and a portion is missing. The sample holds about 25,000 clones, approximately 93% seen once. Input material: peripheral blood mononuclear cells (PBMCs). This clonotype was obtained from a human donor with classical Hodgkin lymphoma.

DNA of the CDR3: TGTGCCAGCAGCTTGAGACTTCCCAAGGAGGAGCAGTACTTC. Translating it yields CASSLRLPKEEQYF. The rearrangement joins TRBV5-5 to TRBJ2-7; D is uncertain. CDR1 and CDR2 (germline): SGHKS, YYEKEE (reference sequence). The CDR3 runs to 14 residues. Trimming took off 1 base at V and 7 bases at J, with 15 bases between the two ends.